This T cell receptor (delta chain) was captured in a study of gamma-delta chains in newborns, infants, children. Study details: Microbial exposure reportedly drives polyclonal innate γδ T cell expansion after birth.

TCRdb ran CATT on the reads. The repertoire holds 15,000 or so delta-chain clones, approximately 7% seen once, with approximately 20% in the top ten. This clone was counted between two and nine times. Other nucleotide sequences from this sample produce the same CDR3. The specimen sequenced was blood. This clonotype was sampled from a child who was a newborn, infant or young child, either healthy, febrile or measles-vaccinated (not recorded which).

The CDR3 loop reads CACDKLGDWSSWDTRQMFF. In nucleotides, the CDR3 is TGTGCCTGTGACAAACTGGGGGATTGGAGCTCCTGGGACACCCGACAGATGTTTTTC. V gene TRDV2 combines with J gene TRDJ3; TRDD3 matches 10 bases. This CDR3 is 19 amino acids long. With V trimmed by 2 bases and J by 0 bases, 6 bases remained unmatched. Looked up from germline, CDR1 is GEAIGNYY and CDR2 is EKD.